A single sample is the source of the 3 T cell receptor beta chains below, sequenced in a study of OX40 agonist ivuxolimab in advanced cancers. Assay used: immunoSEQ multiplex PCR; TCRdb lists only in-frame clones, some missing. The data show about 62,000 clones, about four fifths seen once. The sample here was CD4+ or CD8+ T cells sorted from blood, taken in a trial of the OX40 agonist ivuxolimab. Receptors were obtained from an adult with an advanced solid tumor such as melanoma, head and neck, liver or kidney cancer.

V and J are TRBV4-2 and TRBJ2-3; 11 nucleotides match TRBD1. The CDR3 length is 15 residues. V gave up 2 bases and J gave up 4 bases; unmatched junction bases: 2. Germline-derived CDR1 and CDR2 are LGHNA and YNFKEQ. The CDR3 nucleotides read TGTGCCAGCAGCCAACCGGGACAGGGGGCAGATACGCAGTATTTT. Translating gives CASSQPGQGADTQYF.

This clone was seen only once. DNA for the CDR3: TGTGCCAGCAGTGAGCCTCTCTTATGGTATACGCAGTATTTT. This gives the protein CASSEPLLWYTQYF. The V and J genes are TRBV2 and TRBJ2-3; D is undetermined. The CDR3 loop spans 14 amino acids. Germline V CDR1 and CDR2: SNHLY, FYNNEI. Trimming shortened V by 3 bases and J by 7 bases, and 14 bases separated the two germline ends.

This CDR3 reads CASSPTSDSYNEQFF. In nucleotides, the CDR3 is TGTGCCAGCAGCCCGACTAGCGACTCCTACAATGAGCAGTTCTTC. V usage is TRBV7-9 and J usage is TRBJ2-1; 8 bases fit TRBD2. Trimming at V came to 5 bases and at J to 0 bases, leaving 3 bases not matched to a gene. In germline, CDR1 is SEHNR, CDR2 FQNEAQ (reference sequence). The CDR3 sequence is 15 residues long.